The sequence of this T cell receptor (beta chain) was determined in a study of CD8+ T cells in alopecia areata. CD4, CD8alpha, NKG2D, NKG2ACE and other markers guided sorting of pooled cutaneous lymph node cells. Between the trimmed V and J ends, which lost 4 bases and 1 base, there was a span of 8 bases. Looked up from germline, CDR1 is NSQYPW and CDR2 is LRSPGD (reference sequence). The CDR3 totals 14 residues. Following RNA extraction, reverse transcription yielded cDNA that acted as the sequencing template. Clones were sequenced by immunoSEQ multiplex PCR, and TCRdb holds only the in-frame ones, with some missing. The sample has 200,000 to 300,000 clones, none seen only once; the top ten hold roughly 1.2%. Study-level findings and limits: Patients displayed less clarity in TCR sharing than mice, a finding possibly related to HLA. Lesional scalp, especially alopecia totalis/universalis, showed higher clonality than normal scalp. Sequencing of scalp samples also captures resident alphabeta T cells of normal skin.

About this clone: Its antigen remains unidentified. Genes and germline come from the mouse. The read halts 4 residues ahead of the CDR3 end, with the missing end drawn from the germline J gene.

Sequencing was performed on CD4+ T cells sorted from a lymph node. The chain is built from TRBV1 and TRBJ2-1; no clear D gene. The clonotype was recovered from a C3H/HeJ mouse with alopecia areata. Mouse strain MHC haplotype: H2-k. Partial CDR3 DNA: TGCACCTGCAGTGGTCAGGAGAACTATGCT. Residues: CTCSGQENYA. The entire CDR3 protein reads CTCSGQENYAEQFF.